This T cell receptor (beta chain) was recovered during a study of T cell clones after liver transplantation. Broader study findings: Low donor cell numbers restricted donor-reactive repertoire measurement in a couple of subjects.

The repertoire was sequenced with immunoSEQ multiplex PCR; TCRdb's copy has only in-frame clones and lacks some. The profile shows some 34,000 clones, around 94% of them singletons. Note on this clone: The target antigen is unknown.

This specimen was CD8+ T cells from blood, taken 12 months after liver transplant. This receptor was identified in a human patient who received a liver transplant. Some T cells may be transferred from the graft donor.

The CDR3 coding sequence is TGTGCCAGCAGTCCTGATTTGTTGACCCTTACGCAGTATTTT. Protein: CASSPDLLTLTQYF. V usage is TRBV27 and J usage is TRBJ2-3, with D hard to call. CDR1 is MNHEY and CDR2 is SMNVEV in the germline V gene (reference sequence). Trimming pared 5 bases from V and 8 bases from J, leaving 17 bases between. The CDR3 contains 14 residues.